These 19 T cell receptor beta chains were all obtained from the same sample, sequenced in a study of T cells in Graves' hyperthyroidism and ophthalmopathy. The TCR beta CDR3 regions underwent amplification using RNA transcripts as the source. HTBI primers drove first-round RT-PCR of the TCR CDR3. TCRdb re-called the multiplex PCR reads with MiXCR, one entry per CDR3 protein. The table lists around 620,000 distinct CDR3 sequences, 14% of them singletons. Input material: blood. The receptors derive from a young woman with Graves' ophthalmopathy.

At least ten counts were recorded for this clonotype. The genes are TRBV12-5 and TRBJ2-5; either TRBD1 or TRBD2 may fit D (5 bases each). The CDR3 totals 16 residues. Trimming stripped 4 bases from V and 5 bases from J, with 20 bases between. In germline, CDR1 is LGHNT, CDR2 FRNRAP. Here the CDR3 reads CASGSHPGRTGETQYF. As DNA, the CDR3 is TGTGCTAGTGGTTCGCACCCGGGACGGACGGGCGAGACCCAGTACTTC.

This clonotype was counted once. The chain employs TRBV7-8 and TRBJ2-1; TRBD2 aligns across 8 bases. V was pared by 2 bases and J by 2 bases, with 5 bases of the junction left unmatched. CDR1 is SGHVS, CDR2 FQNEAQ, per germline. The CDR3 is made up of 16 amino acids. The CDR3 bases are TGTGCCAGCAGCTTATTTTCGGGGGGGCCCTACAATGAGCAGTTCTTC. Translation: CASSLFSGGPYNEQFF. Complete variable domain (other parts from reference TRBV7-8 and TRBJ2-1): GAGVSQSPRYKVAKRGQDVALRCDPISGHVSLFWYQQALGQGPEFLTYFQNEAQLDKSGLPSDRFFAERPEGSVSTLKIQRTQQEDSAVYLCASSLFSGGPYNEQFFGPGTRLTVL.

This clonotype came up many times. The genes are TRBV10-3 and TRBJ2-1; 8 nucleotides line up with TRBD2. V lost 0 bases to trimming and J lost 6 bases; unmatched junction nucleotides: 13. The CDR3 spans 18 residues. Germline V gene lookup returns CDR1 ENHRY and CDR2 SYGVKD. CDR3 sequence: CAISESLPSGSVFNEQFF. In nucleotides, the CDR3 is TGTGCCATCAGTGAGTCCCTCCCGAGCGGGAGTGTTTTCAATGAGCAGTTCTTC.

The chain is built from TRBV9 and TRBJ1-6; D not certain. Trimming removed 0 bases from V and 2 bases from J, with 12 bases in between. The CDR3 is 17 residues long. CDR1 is SGDLS and CDR2 is YYNGEE in the germline V gene. The CDR3 protein is CASSVVEVNPYNSPLHF. The CDR3 DNA is TGTGCCAGCAGCGTAGTGGAGGTTAACCCCTATAATTCACCCCTCCACTTT.

V gene TRBV5-5 combines with J gene TRBJ2-1, with 8 bases identical to TRBD2. The CDR3 loop spans 15 amino acids. The germline V gene encodes CDR1 SGHKS and CDR2 YYEKEE (reference sequence). The V segment lost 0 bases and the J segment 9 bases; nucleotides outside the gene matches: 8. CDR3 residues: CASSLGLGLAGEQFF. CDR3 DNA sequence: TGTGCCAGCAGCTTGGGCTTAGGACTAGCTGGTGAGCAGTTCTTC.

In its sample, this clonotype was seen many times. This rearrangement joins TRBV6-1 to TRBJ2-7; TRBD1 agrees at 8 bases. J gave up 0 bases and V 4 bases, and 8 bases lay outside the gene matches. The germline CDR1 and CDR2 sequences are MNHNS and SASEGT. The CDR3 consists of 16 residues. The CDR3 reads CASSAWGQVSSYEQYF. The CDR3 coding sequence is TGTGCCAGCAGTGCCTGGGGACAGGTGTCCTCCTACGAGCAGTACTTC.

The genes are TRBV28 and TRBJ1-4; weak D call: TRBD1 (5 bases). Between the trimmed V and J ends, which lost 5 bases and 4 bases, there was a span of 11 bases. The germline gives CDR1 MDHEN, CDR2 SYDVKM. The CDR3 runs 14 residues. The CDR3, as DNA: TGTGCCAGCAGTGAAGGACACCGTAATGAAAAACTGTTTTTT. This codes for CASSEGHRNEKLFF.

This clonotype was seen a handful of times. This rearrangement joins TRBV4-1 to TRBJ2-1; 9 bases map to TRBD1. Germline values: CDR1 MGHRA, CDR2 YSYEKL. V lost 1 base to trimming and J lost 6 bases; unmatched junction nucleotides: 7. The CDR3 is 16 residues long. The CDR3 region is CASSQVWTGVFNEQFF. CDR3 nucleotide sequence: TGCGCCAGCAGCCAAGTGTGGACAGGGGTGTTCAATGAGCAGTTCTTC.

The V and J genes are TRBV12-3 or TRBV12-4 and TRBJ1-2; 8 bases map to TRBD1. V was pared by 4 bases and J by 4 bases, with 8 bases of the junction left unmatched. The CDR3 consists of 15 residues. CDR3 residues: CASSSRTGLSYGYTF. CDR3 nucleotide sequence: TGTGCCAGCAGTTCCAGGACAGGGTTGAGCTATGGCTACACCTTC.

This chain uses TRBV20-1 with TRBJ1-2; no reliable D call. The germline gives CDR1 DFQATT, CDR2 SNEGSKA (reference sequence). The CDR3 covers 18 residues. Trimming took 0 bases from V and 0 from J, leaving 20 bases between them. CDR3 residues: CSARDREGFRPANYGYTF. CDR3 DNA sequence: TGCAGTGCTAGAGATAGGGAAGGTTTCAGGCCAGCTAACTATGGCTACACCTTC.

This clonotype was recorded many times. The chain couples TRBV20-1 to TRBJ2-7, with 9 bases fitting TRBD1. The J segment lost 2 bases and the V segment lost 6 bases, leaving 14 bases of the junction unmatched. Per the germline V gene, CDR1 is DFQATT and CDR2 is SNEGSKA (reference sequence). The CDR3 runs 16 residues. The CDR3 DNA follows: TGCAGTGCCAAAACGGGACAGGGCGTTTATCCCTACGAGCAGTACTTC. This gives the protein CSAKTGQGVYPYEQYF.

This clonotype appeared many times. The rearrangement joins TRBV28 to TRBJ1-1, with D tentatively TRBD1 (5 bases). V shed 3 bases and J shed 8 bases, with 16 bases lying between them. Germline assignment: CDR1 MDHEN and CDR2 SYDVKM. The CDR3 totals 14 residues. The CDR3 region has the DNA TGTGCCAGCAGTTTGGGGCAGGGAAGGGTAGAAGCTTTCTTT. It translates to CASSLGQGRVEAFF.

In this sample, this clonotype turned up many times. The germline gene is not matched at one end of the junction; a read error may be the cause. The CDR3 region is CASRTRNPVNQETQYF. In DNA, the CDR3 is TGTGCTAGCAGAACACGCAACCCCGTGAATCAAGAGACCCAGTACTTC. This chain uses TRBV7-7 with TRBJ2-5; the D is unclear. The length of the CDR3 is 16 residues. Germline V CDR1 and CDR2: SSHAT, FNYEAQ (reference sequence).

This clonotype occurred a few times. This chain joins TRBV4-3 and TRBJ2-1, with D possibly TRBD2 on 5 matching bases. CDR3 length equals 12 residues. V lost 5 bases and J 8 bases, leaving 10 bases between the germline ends. Germline V CDR1 and CDR2: LGHNA, YSLEER. CDR3 DNA: TGCGCCAGCAGCGGAGACGGGGATGAGCAGTTCTTC. Residues: CASSGDGDEQFF.

This clonotype was found many times. The chain couples TRBV5-1 to TRBJ2-5, with D tentatively TRBD1 or TRBD2 (6 bases each). The CDR3 contains 14 residues. Germline loops: CDR1 SGHRS, CDR2 YFSETQ. The V and J ends lost 8 bases and 4 bases respectively, with 18 bases between them. CDR3 DNA: TGCGCCAGTCAAGTCGTCGGGGGCGGAGAGACCCAGTACTTC. Translating gives CASQVVGGGETQYF. Full variable domain (remainder filled in from reference TRBV5-1 and TRBJ2-5): KAGVTQTPRYLIKTRGQQVTLSCSPISGHRSVSWYQQTPGQGLQFLFEYFSETQRNKGNFPGRFSGRQFSNSRSEMNVSTLELGDSALYLCASQVVGGGETQYFGPGTRLLVL.

J is TRBJ1-5 and V is TRBV4-2; D remains unclear. Per germline, CDR1 LGHNA and CDR2 YNFKEQ. The CDR3 has 16 residues. Trimming took 0 bases from V and 1 from J, leaving 10 bases between them. CDR3 protein: CASSQDLADSNQPQHF. The CDR3 DNA reads as TGTGCCAGCAGCCAAGATCTCGCAGACAGCAATCAGCCCCAGCATTTT.

This clonotype was detected ten times or more. J is TRBJ1-4 and V is TRBV7-9, with TRBD1 as a possible D gene (6 bases). The length of the CDR3 is 14 residues. Per the germline V gene, CDR1 is SEHNR and CDR2 is FQNEAQ (reference sequence). V dropped 5 bases and J dropped 5 bases, with 12 bases sitting between them. The CDR3 nucleotides are TGTGCCAGCAGCCCTCAGACAGGCAATGAAAAACTGTTTTTT. As protein: CASSPQTGNEKLFF.

This clonotype has at least ten counts. J is TRBJ1-1 and V is TRBV7-8; D perhaps matches TRBD1 (5 bases). The V gene's germline CDR1 is SGHVS and CDR2 FQNEAQ. The V and J ends lost 5 bases and 4 bases respectively, with 17 bases between them. The CDR3 runs 15 residues. The CDR3 bases are TGTGCCAGCAGCGGACGCAGGGTGCCGTCCACTGAAGCTTTCTTT. The encoded protein is CASSGRRVPSTEAFF.

This clonotype was detected ten times or more. This rearrangement joins TRBV6-1 to TRBJ1-5; 7 bases line up with TRBD1. Germline V gene lookup returns CDR1 MNHNS and CDR2 SASEGT. The CDR3 has 14 amino acids. After removal of 5 bases from V and 4 bases from J, the junction contained 5 bases not matched to a gene. CDR3: CASSRQGGNQPQHF. In DNA form, the CDR3 reads TGTGCCAGCAGTCGACAGGGAGGAAATCAGCCCCAGCATTTT.